What follows are 11 T cell receptor beta chains derived from one specimen sequenced in a study of blood T cells in healthy people across ages. Together with a sample-barcoded 5' primer, a J-beta primer mix was included in a second PCR lasting about 7 to 11 cycles. One entry per CDR3 protein, called by TCRdb with MiXCR from the 5' RACE reads. The sample shows 450,000 to 700,000 distinct CDR3 sequences, roughly a quarter of them seen only once. Sequencing input: blood. These TCRs come from a woman between 70 and 85 years old in good health.

The sample holds a few counts of this clonotype. The V gene is TRBV10-3, the J gene TRBJ2-5, with D maybe TRBD2 (5 bases). The germline V gene encodes CDR1 ENHRY and CDR2 SYGVKD. Trimming took 3 bases from V and 4 from J, leaving 9 bases between them. CDR3 length: 13 residues. CDR3 bases: TGTGCCATCAGTGATCGGGAAATAGAGACCCAGTACTTC. This encodes CAISDREIETQYF.

This clonotype was found a few times. The chain couples TRBV7-2 to TRBJ2-1; 11 bases fit TRBD2. The CDR3 is 21 residues long. The junction had 14 bases not matched to a gene; V was cut back by 1 base and J by 0 bases. Germline CDR1 is SGHTA and CDR2 is FQGNSA. CDR3: CASSLGPGASGGSSSYNEQFF. CDR3 bases: TGTGCCAGCAGCTTAGGGCCTGGGGCTAGCGGGGGGTCAAGCTCCTACAATGAGCAGTTCTTC.

This rearrangement joins TRBV5-6 to TRBJ2-5; D perhaps matches TRBD1 (5 bases). The J call may be in error: the DNA end matches TRBJ2-7 better. CDR1 and CDR2 from the germline V gene are SGHDT and YYEEEE. The CDR3 spans 15 residues. The CDR3 region is CASSTRQNLYYEQYF. The CDR3 coding sequence is TGTGCCAGCAGCACAAGACAGAATTTATACTACGAGCAGTACTTC.

The chain joins TRBV3-1 to TRBJ1-1; perhaps TRBD1 as D (6 bases). Trimming shortened V by 2 bases and J by 1 base, and 11 bases separated the two germline ends. The CDR3 runs 15 residues. Germline values: CDR1 LGHDT, CDR2 YNNKEL (reference sequence). The CDR3 region is CASSQQGRGNTEAFF. CDR3 DNA: TGTGCCAGCAGCCAACAGGGGCGCGGGAACACTGAAGCTTTCTTT.

The V and J genes are TRBV7-9 and TRBJ2-3; 8 bases line up with TRBD2. Losses at the gene ends were 4 bases for V and 6 bases for J; bases not matched to a gene: 6. Germline assignment: CDR1 SEHNR and CDR2 FQNEAQ (reference sequence). CDR3 size: 14 residues. The CDR3 sequence is CASSYGGAGDTQYF. The CDR3 DNA is TGTGCCAGCAGCTACGGGGGGGCCGGGGATACGCAGTATTTT.

This chain's CDR3 is CASSPTSWRDFEQYV. Here the CDR3 DNA reads TGTGCCAGCAGCCCCACTAGCTGGAGAGACTTCGAGCAGTACGTC. The chain recombines TRBV12-3 or TRBV12-4 with TRBJ2-7, with D maybe TRBD2 (6 bases). V lost 6 bases and J 6 bases, leaving 21 bases between the germline ends. There are 15 residues in the CDR3.

The V call is TRBV9, the J call TRBJ2-5; 11 bases align to TRBD2. After removal of 3 bases from V and 4 bases from J, the junction contained 8 bases not matched to a gene. The CDR3 sequence is 16 residues long. In germline, CDR1 is SGDLS, CDR2 YYNGEE. The CDR3 is CASSASSGGARETQYF. The CDR3 bases are TGTGCCAGCAGCGCCAGTAGCGGGGGGGCTCGAGAGACCCAGTACTTC.

A few counts support this clonotype. The rearrangement joins TRBV7-2 to TRBJ1-1, with a weak D call TRBD1 (6 bases). With 5 bases removed from V and 5 bases from J, the gap between germline ends came to 15 bases. CDR1 and CDR2 (germline): SGHTA, FQGNSA. This CDR3 is 14 amino acids long. The CDR3: CASSRLQGRTEAFF. The CDR3 bases are TGTGCCAGCAGCCGCCTACAGGGAAGGACTGAAGCTTTCTTT.

This clonotype appeared a few times. The rearrangement joins TRBV29-1 to TRBJ1-1; 9 bases are a match to TRBD1. Germline V lookup: CDR1 SQVTM, CDR2 ANQGSEA. The CDR3 sequence is 13 residues long. V shed 8 bases, J shed 10 bases, and the junction held 14 bases outside the gene matches. The CDR3 bases are TGCAGCCCCGAGCGGACAGGGGAAATCGGAGCTTTCTTT. This encodes CSPERTGEIGAFF. The full variable domain, completed using reference TRBV29-1 and TRBJ1-1, is SAVISQKPSRDICQRGTSLTIQCQVDSQVTMMFWYRQQPGQSLTLIATANQGSEATYESGFVIDKFPISRPNLTFSTLTVSNMSPEDSSIYLCSPERTGEIGAFFGQGTRLTVV.

Turning to this clonotype: The CDR3 ends on some other residue instead of the conserved phenylalanine or tryptophan, so this is likely a read error. CDR3 sequence reads: CASSSYGQAYTEAFL. The CDR3 nucleotides are TGTGCCAGCAGCTCTTATGGACAGGCCTACACTGAAGCTTTCCTT. The genes are TRBV7-2 and TRBJ1-1; 7 nucleotides agree with TRBD1. Unmatched junction bases numbered 8, after V lost 4 bases and J lost 3 bases. The CDR3 contains 15 residues. Germline-derived CDR1 and CDR2 are SGHTA and FQGNSA.

This clonotype was seen more than once but under ten times. The chain combines TRBV18 with TRBJ1-1; 9 positions match TRBD1. The CDR3 runs to 15 residues. Trimming at V came to 2 bases and at J to 1 base, leaving 2 bases not matched to a gene. Germline V CDR1 and CDR2: KGHSH, LQKENI. CDR3 in amino acids: CASSPGQGQNTEAFF. For the CDR3, the DNA is TGTGCCAGCTCACCAGGACAGGGGCAGAACACTGAAGCTTTCTTT.